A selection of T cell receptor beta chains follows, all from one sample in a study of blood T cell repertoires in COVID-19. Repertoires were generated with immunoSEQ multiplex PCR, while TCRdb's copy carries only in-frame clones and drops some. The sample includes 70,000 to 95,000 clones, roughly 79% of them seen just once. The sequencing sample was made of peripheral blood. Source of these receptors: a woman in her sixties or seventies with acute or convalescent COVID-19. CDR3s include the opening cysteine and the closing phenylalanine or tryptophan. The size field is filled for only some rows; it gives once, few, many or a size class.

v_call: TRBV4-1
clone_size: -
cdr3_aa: CASSRKRGGEETQYF

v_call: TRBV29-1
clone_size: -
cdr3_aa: CSASTGNTEAFF

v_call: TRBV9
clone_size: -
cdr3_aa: CASSVGPLLTGNSPLHF

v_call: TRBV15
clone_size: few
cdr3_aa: CATSPAGSSGNTIYF

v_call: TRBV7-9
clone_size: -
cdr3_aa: CASSLVGTDTQYF

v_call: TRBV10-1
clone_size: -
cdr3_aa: CASSDGTALQETQYF

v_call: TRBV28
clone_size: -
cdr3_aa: CASSPSTSGSPEQYF

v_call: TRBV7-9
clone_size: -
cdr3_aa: CASSPWDSQQFF

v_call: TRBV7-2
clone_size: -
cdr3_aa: CASSPWGVATGANVLTF

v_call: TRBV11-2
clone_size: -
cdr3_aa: CASRPPGTGKETQYF

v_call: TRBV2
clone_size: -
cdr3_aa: CAGRRGTAGDTQYF

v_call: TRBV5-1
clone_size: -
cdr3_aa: CASSLSSGTADTQYF

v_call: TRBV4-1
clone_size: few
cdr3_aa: CASSQEVQGWYGYTF

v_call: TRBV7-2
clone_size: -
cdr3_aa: CASSLARNEQFF

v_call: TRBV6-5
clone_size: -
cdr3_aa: CATESGTSDNEQFF

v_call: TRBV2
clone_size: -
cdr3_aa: CASSENGGYGYTF

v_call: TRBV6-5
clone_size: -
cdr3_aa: CASSQAGWRYEQYF

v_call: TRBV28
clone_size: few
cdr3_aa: CASNGQRLRRSAGGSSTDTQYF

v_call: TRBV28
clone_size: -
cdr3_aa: CASRGGQGNSPLHF

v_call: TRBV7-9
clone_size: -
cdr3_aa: CASSSTPRPIGQYF

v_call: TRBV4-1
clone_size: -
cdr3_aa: CASSGDRQGTGELFF

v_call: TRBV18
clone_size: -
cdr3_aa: CASSSLPGSEASYNEQFF

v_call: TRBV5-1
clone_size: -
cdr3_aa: CASSFYSGRNEQYF

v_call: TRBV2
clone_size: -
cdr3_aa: CASSYTGDQPQHF

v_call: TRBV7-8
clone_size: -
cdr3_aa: CASPTYGELFF

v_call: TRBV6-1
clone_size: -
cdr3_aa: CASSEIQGNNSPLHF

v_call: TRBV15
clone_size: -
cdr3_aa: CATSRGHLNTEAFF

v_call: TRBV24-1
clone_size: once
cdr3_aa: CATSAPREGLDTQYF

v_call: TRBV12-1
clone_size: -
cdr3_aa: CASSLTPSSYNEQFF

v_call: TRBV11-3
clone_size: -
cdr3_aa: CASSLGGTSGWSFEQFF

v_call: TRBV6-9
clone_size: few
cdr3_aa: CASSLTREQYF

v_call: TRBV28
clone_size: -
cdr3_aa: CASRGRDGYTF

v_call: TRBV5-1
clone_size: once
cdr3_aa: CASSLAAGGTLNTEAFF

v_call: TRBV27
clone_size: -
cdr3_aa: CASRDRGRNTEAFF

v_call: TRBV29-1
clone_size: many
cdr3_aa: CSASTGAGQPQHF

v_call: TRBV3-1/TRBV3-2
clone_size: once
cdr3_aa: CASSARTGGMNTEAFF

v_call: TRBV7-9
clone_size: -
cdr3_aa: CASSLGLAGAGETQYF

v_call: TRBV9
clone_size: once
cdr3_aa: CASSGTGTNSYNEQFF

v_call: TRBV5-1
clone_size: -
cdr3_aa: CASSLGGLAGVGTGELFF

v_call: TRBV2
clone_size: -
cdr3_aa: CASSGGDSTYNEQFF

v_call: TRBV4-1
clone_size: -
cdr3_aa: CASSQYRGQETQYF

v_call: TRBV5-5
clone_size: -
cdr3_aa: CASSLQTGYEQYF

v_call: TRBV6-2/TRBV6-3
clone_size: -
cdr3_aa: CASSSGGLSSYEQYF

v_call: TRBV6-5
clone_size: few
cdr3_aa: CASSSRKSGNQPQHF

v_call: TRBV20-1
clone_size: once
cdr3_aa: CSASREVAYNEQFF

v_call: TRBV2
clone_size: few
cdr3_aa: CASTDGVNYGYTF

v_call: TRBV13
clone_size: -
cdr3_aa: CASSLDVDTDTQYF

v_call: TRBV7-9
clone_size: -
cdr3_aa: CASSPTSGRYEQYF

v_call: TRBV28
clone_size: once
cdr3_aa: CASSLGGEPGTAFF

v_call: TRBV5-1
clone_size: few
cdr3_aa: CASSLQQGSGTEAFF

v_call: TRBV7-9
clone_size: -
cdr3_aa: CASSSTGGEETQYF

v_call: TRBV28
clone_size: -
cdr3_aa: CASSPAGARSYEQYF

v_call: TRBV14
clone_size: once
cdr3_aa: CASSWGTSYEQYF

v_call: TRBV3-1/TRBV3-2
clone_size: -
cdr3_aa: CASSQDWPLVNTEAFF

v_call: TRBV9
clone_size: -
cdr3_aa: CASSVVGAGEQYF